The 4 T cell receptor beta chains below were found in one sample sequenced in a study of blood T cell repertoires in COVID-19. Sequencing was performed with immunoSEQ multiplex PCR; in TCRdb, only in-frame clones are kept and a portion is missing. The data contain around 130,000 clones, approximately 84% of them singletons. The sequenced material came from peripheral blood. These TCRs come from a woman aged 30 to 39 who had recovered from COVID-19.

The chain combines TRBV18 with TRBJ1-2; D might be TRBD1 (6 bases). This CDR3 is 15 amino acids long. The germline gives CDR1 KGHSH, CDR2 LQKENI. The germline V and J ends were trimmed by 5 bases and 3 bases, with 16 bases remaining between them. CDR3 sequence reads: CASSTTGNGDYGYTF. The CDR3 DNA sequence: TGTGCCAGCTCAACTACAGGGAACGGGGACTATGGCTACACCTTC.

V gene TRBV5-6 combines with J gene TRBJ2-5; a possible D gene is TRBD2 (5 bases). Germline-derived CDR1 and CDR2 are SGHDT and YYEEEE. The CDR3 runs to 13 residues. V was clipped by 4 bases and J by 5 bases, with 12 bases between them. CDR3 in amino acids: CASSEPLGETQYF. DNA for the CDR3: TGTGCCAGCAGCGAGCCACTAGGGGAGACCCAGTACTTC.

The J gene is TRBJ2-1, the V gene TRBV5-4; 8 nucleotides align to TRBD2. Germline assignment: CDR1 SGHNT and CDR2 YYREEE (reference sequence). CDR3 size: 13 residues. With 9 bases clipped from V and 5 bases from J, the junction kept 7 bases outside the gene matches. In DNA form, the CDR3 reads TGTGCCACGACCCCAGCGGGAGACAATGAGCAGTTCTTC. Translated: CATTPAGDNEQFF.

In DNA, the CDR3 is TGCGCCAGCAGCCAAGACAGTCCGAACACTGAAGCTTTCTTT. Its protein is CASSQDSPNTEAFF. This chain joins TRBV4-1 and TRBJ1-1; D gene uncertain. CDR1 is MGHRA and CDR2 is YSYEKL in the germline V gene. The CDR3 is 14 residues long. V lost 0 bases and J lost 1, with 6 bases in between.